One T cell receptor (beta chain) is described in this entry. This clonotype was recorded a few times. Its antigen is currently not known. No much larger clonotype is one base removed from it; base qualities were not supplied. These data are taken from a study of blood T cells in healthy people across ages (dated by TCRdb to the mid-2010s). In the study overall: In model experiments, template switching captured about one uniquely barcoded TCR beta cDNA molecule for every two T cells. Using deep sequencing normalized with unique cDNA molecular identifiers, the study measured how TCR beta repertoire diversity changes with age. Four age groups were formed from the donors: young (average 16 years), middle-aged (around 40), aged (approximately 60) and long-lived (about 80). For two donors (one aged 18 to 29 and one aged 80 or older), the study analyzed two additional independent replicas of 1 million unique cDNA reads from the same blood draw.

General findings and caveats noted by the study authors: As age increased, observed TCR beta diversity per million T cells dropped in a roughly linear way, and a significant reduction was already evident by age roughly 40. Bulk unsorted PBMC profiling prevented conclusive comparison of naive and antigen-experienced compartments. Because donor CMV infection status was unknown, age-related changes in expanded clonotypes were potentially confounded. A strong correlation was found between observed TCR beta diversity and the percentage of naive T cells measured by flow cytometry. Compared with the aged group, the long-lived group had more naive CD4+ T cells, fewer expanded clones and increased TCR diversity, suggesting age selection. Total diversity estimates from one million sequenced T cells were considered lower bounds and underestimates.

Receptor amplification or capture employed 5' RACE. The sample was run on an Illumina HiSeq 2500. A second PCR of about 6 to 11 cycles was run with a J-beta primer mix and a sample-barcoded 5' primer. A template-switch 5' adaptor carrying 12 random nucleotides introduced a unique molecular identifier onto each TCR beta cDNA molecule. At least 2.5 million CDR3-containing paired-end reads were obtained from each sample. First-strand cDNA was synthesized from all RNA with the Mint cDNA synthesis kit, primed by a TRBC-specific oligonucleotide. All cDNA was treated with uracil-DNA glycosylase and then went through a first 18-cycle PCR with the universal primers M1SS and BC2_uni_R. Per the authors' processing: Each sample was normalized by randomly selecting 1 million high-quality reads, each carrying a distinct molecular identifier. Reads with shared molecular identifiers were discarded instead of being binned into consensus sequences. MiTCR, with a Q25 quality threshold and the strictest error-elimination algorithm, was used for CDR3 identification, clonotype clustering and error correction. Lower-bound total TCR beta diversity was estimated with a nonparametric unseen species model using Euler transformation. The public reads were reprocessed in TCRdb via fastp at Q25 and MiXCR, keeping in-frame beta chains. Each entry is one CDR3 protein sequence, shown with its most common DNA and genes. The V and J calls come from TCRdb's annotation, not from the publication. The sample data list approximately 580,000 distinct CDR3 sequences, and more than 20% of these were observed just once. In total, the top ten clones hold approximately 10% of the sample.

Donors were 39 systemically healthy Caucasian individuals from Russia aged roughly 6 to 90 years. Each donor gave about 11 milliliters of peripheral blood, drawn into EDTA-treated Vacutainer tubes. Ficoll-Paque density-gradient centrifugation was used to isolate PBMCs, with at least 7 million per sample. Trizol reagent was used to extract total RNA from the PBMCs, yielding at least 5.5 micrograms per sample. For every donor, an aliquot of PBMCs went through flow cytometry to measure the percentages of naive CD45RAhigh/CD27high T cells. This sample also appeared in a second study, on T cells of mothers and their children. According to the second study: Nine systemically healthy Caucasian individuals, comprising three mothers and their six children, were included as donors. cDNA synthesis used all of the extracted RNA, with approximately 1.4 ug of RNA in each 15 ul reaction. In the second PCR, the M1S primer introduced both the sample barcodes and 2-4 random nucleotides. More than 9 million TCR beta CDR3 reads were obtained from each mother, and about 3 million reads were obtained from each child. In both related and unrelated pairs, thymic selection shapes the output of TCR recombination in a similar way, with inherited differences having only a minor effect. Normalized repertoire overlap in related mother-child pairs was always slightly higher than in unrelated mother-child pairs, but the difference was never significant. No persistent microchimeric T cell clones were found, with a detection sensitivity of 75 to 100 clones per million clonotypes. To look for features that set related mother-child pairs apart from unrelated individuals, the researchers ran deep NGS to compare the TCR beta repertoires of mothers and children. The mean age was around 42 +/- 4 years for the mothers and about 12 +/- 4 years for the children. After adapters were ligated using NEBNext reagents, the libraries underwent 100+100 nt paired-end sequencing on an Illumina HiSeq 2000. To prevent cross-contamination, the mother and child libraries were prepared one month apart and sequenced in separate runs. For each donor, between about 450,000 and 2,300,000 distinct TCR beta clonotypes were identified. Naive TCR beta clonotypes were estimated from low-frequency clonotypes matched to each donor's FACS-determined naive share, without sorting.

Sequencing was done on a sample of blood. This receptor was taken from a boy younger than 18 in good health.

The DNA sequence follows: TGTGCCAGCAGTTTACCCGTGGGACCCAAAGAGACCCAGTACTTC. Its protein reads: CASSLPVGPKETQYF. The chain employs TRBV12-3 or TRBV12-4 and TRBJ2-7; the D segment might be TRBD1 or TRBD2, since each matches 5 bases. The DNA end is more similar to TRBJ2-5, so the J call may be wrong. Taken from cysteine to phenylalanine, the CDR3 has 15 residues. The kept DNA is CDR3 alone, 45 bases in frame from the first base.